This T cell receptor (beta chain) was documented in a study of T cell responses to AZD1222 COVID-19 vaccine. Overall study results and limits: Spike regions recognized by vaccine-associated CD4 TCRs spanned the protein, led by 160-218 and 743-854. Possibly, clonal diversity was underestimated; donors were largely white British and included more females.

The V gene's germline CDR1 is SGHRS and CDR2 YFSETQ. The CDR3 runs to 14 residues. The V segment lost 4 bases and the J segment 1 base; nucleotides outside the gene matches: 4. TCRdb's table, derived via immunoSEQ multiplex PCR, lists solely in-frame clones and lacks some. The sample has 70,000 to 90,000 clones; around 86% are singletons. As for this clone: The antigen is not known.

This TCR derives from an adult in good health. This chain links TRBV5-1 with TRBJ1-1, with TRBD1 matching 7 bases. The specimen comprised peripheral blood, sampled on day 0 of AZD1222 vaccination. As DNA, the CDR3 is TGCGCCAGCAGCATGGGGACAGCGAACACTGAAGCTTTCTTT. Residues: CASSMGTANTEAFF. The full variable domain, its missing parts supplied by reference TRBV5-1 and TRBJ1-1, is KAGVTQTPRYLIKTRGQQVTLSCSPISGHRSVSWYQQTPGQGLQFLFEYFSETQRNKGNFPGRFSGRQFSNSRSEMNVSTLELGDSALYLCASSMGTANTEAFFGQGTRLTVV.